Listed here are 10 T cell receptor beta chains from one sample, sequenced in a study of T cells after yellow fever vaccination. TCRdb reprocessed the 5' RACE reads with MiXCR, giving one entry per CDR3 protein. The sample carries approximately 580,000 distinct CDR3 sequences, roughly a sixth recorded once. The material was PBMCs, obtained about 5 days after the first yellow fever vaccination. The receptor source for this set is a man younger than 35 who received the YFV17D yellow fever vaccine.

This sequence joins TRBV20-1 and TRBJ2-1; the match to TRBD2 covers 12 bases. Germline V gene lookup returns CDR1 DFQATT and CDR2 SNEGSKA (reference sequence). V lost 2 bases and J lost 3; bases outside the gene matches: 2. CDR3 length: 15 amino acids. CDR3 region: CSARRLAGVYNEQFF. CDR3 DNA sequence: TGCAGTGCTAGAAGACTAGCGGGGGTCTACAATGAGCAGTTCTTC.

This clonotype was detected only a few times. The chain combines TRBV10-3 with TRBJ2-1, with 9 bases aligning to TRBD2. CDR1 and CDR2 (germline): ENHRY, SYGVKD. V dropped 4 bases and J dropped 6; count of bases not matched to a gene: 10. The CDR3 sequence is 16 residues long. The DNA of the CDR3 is TGTGCCATCAGTGGGAAGCGGGGGGCCCCGGGCAATGAGCAGTTCTTC. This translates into CAISGKRGAPGNEQFF.

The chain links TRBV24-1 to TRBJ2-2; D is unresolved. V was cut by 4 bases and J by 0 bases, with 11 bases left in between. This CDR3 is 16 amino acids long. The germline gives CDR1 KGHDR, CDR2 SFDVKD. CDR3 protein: CATSDPGRSNTGELFF. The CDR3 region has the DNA TGTGCCACCAGTGACCCCGGACGTTCGAACACCGGGGAGCTGTTTTTT.

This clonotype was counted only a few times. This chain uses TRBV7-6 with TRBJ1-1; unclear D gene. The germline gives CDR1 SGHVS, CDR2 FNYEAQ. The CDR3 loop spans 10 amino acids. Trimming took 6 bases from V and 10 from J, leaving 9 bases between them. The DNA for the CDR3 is TGTGCCAGCAGTAGGAGAGGAGCTTTCTTT. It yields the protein CASSRRGAFF.

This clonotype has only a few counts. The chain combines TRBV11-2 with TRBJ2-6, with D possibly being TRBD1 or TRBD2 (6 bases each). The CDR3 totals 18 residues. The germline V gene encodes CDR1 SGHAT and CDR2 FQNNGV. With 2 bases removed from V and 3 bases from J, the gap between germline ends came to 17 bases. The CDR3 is CASSLWGASFFGANVLTF. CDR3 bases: TGTGCCAGCAGCTTATGGGGGGCTAGTTTCTTTGGGGCCAACGTCCTGACTTTC.

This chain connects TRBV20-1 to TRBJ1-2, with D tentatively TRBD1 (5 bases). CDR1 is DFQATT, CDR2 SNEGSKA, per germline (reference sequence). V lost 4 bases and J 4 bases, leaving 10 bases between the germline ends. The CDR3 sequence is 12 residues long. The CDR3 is CSATSQGYGYTF. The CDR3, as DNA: TGCAGTGCTACCAGCCAGGGCTATGGCTACACCTTC.

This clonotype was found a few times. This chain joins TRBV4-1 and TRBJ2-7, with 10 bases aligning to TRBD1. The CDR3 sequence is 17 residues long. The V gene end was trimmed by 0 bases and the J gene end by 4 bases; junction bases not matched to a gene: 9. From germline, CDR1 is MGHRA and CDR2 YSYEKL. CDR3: CASSQDSGTGVGYEQYF. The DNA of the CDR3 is TGCGCCAGCAGCCAAGATAGCGGGACAGGGGTTGGTTACGAGCAGTACTTC.

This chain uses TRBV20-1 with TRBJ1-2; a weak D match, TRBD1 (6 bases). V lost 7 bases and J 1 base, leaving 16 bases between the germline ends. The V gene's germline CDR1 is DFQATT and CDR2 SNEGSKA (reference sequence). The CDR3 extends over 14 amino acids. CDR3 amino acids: CSGVPGANNYGYTF. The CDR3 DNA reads TGCAGTGGAGTCCCGGGGGCTAATAACTATGGCTACACCTTC.

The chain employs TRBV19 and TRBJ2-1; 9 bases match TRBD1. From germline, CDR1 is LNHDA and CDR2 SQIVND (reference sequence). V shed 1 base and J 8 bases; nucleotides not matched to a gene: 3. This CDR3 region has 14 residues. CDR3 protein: CASSIVTGGDEQFF. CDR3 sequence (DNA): TGTGCCAGTAGTATAGTGACAGGGGGTGATGAGCAGTTCTTC. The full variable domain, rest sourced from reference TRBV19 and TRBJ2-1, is DGGITQSPKYLFRKEGQNVTLSCEQNLNHDAMYWYRQDPGQGLRLIYYSQIVNDFQKGDIAEGYSVSREKKESFPLTVTSAQKNPTAFYLCASSIVTGGDEQFFGPGTRLTVL.

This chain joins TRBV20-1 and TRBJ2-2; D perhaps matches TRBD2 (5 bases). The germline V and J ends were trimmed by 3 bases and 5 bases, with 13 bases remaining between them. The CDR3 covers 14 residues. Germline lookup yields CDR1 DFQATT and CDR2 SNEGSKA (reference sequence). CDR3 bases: TGCAGTGCTAGGGCTAGCAAGGGAACCGGGGAGCTGTTTTTT. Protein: CSARASKGTGELFF.